This TCR beta chain was sequenced in a study of T cells in Graves' hyperthyroidism and ophthalmopathy. Study results and limitations: Most thyroid-expanded clonotypes above 0.001 were also found in blood. Model-based prediction identified ophthalmopathy a median about 6.8 months prior to its onset.

Each diagnosis drew on symptoms, thyroxine, TRAb, thyroid ultrasound and orbital computed tomography findings. Trimming stripped 3 bases from V and 4 bases from J, with 12 bases between. The CDR3 has 14 residues. Germline V gives CDR1 LNHDA, CDR2 SQIVND (reference sequence). Researchers took RNA transcripts and amplified the TCR beta CDR3 regions from them. In the first-round RT-PCR of the TCR CDR3, the HTBI primer set was used. TCRdb reanalysed the multiplex PCR reads using MiXCR and keeps one entry per CDR3 protein. This sample has over 350,000 distinct CDR3 sequences, with about 15% found just once. In this sample, this clonotype turned up a few times. Its antigen is currently unknown.

This TCR came from a man aged 18 to 35 with Graves' ophthalmopathy. Sequencing was done on a sample of blood. The chain combines TRBV19 with TRBJ2-5, with D perhaps assigned TRBD1 or TRBD2 (5 bases each). The CDR3 DNA is TGTGCCAGTAGTATCGGGACCCCGATAGAGACCCAGTACTTC. Translating gives CASSIGTPIETQYF.